This passage covers 16 T cell receptor beta chains from one sample sequenced in a study of CD8 T cells in Susac syndrome. Random hexamers were used to reverse transcribe an amount of about 0.5 to 1 ug RNA. TCRdb reprocessed the immunoSEQ multiplex PCR reads via MiXCR and lists one record per CDR3 protein. The repertoire holds around 59,000 distinct CDR3 sequences, with around 90% as singletons. Sequenced: CD8+ T cells from PBMCs. The receptors stem from a human donor in good health.

This clonotype was seen a few times. The J gene is TRBJ2-7, the V gene TRBV12-3 or TRBV12-4; 8 bases agree with TRBD1. The length of the CDR3 is 14 residues. V was clipped by 5 bases and J by 4 bases; unmatched bases: 7. The CDR3 loop reads CASSPTGGRYEQYF. In DNA, the CDR3 is TGTGCCAGCAGTCCTACAGGGGGAAGGTACGAGCAGTACTTC.

The J gene is TRBJ1-2, the V gene TRBV7-6, with 9 bases lining up with TRBD1. The CDR3 runs to 15 residues. Per germline, CDR1 SGHVS and CDR2 FNYEAQ. The V and J ends lost 2 bases and 6 bases, in that order; junction bases with no gene match: 7. As DNA, the CDR3 is TGTGCCAGCAGCTTATGGGGGACAGGGTTAGATGGCTACACCTTC. Amino acids: CASSLWGTGLDGYTF. Full variable domain (rest looked up from reference TRBV7-6 and TRBJ1-2): GAGVSQSPRYKVTKRGQDVALRCDPISGHVSLYWYRQALGQGPEFLTYFNYEAQQDKSGLPNDRFSAERPEGSISTLTIQRTEQRDSAMYRCASSLWGTGLDGYTFGSGTRLTVV.

The chain is built from TRBV6-4 and TRBJ2-3, with D perhaps being TRBD1 or TRBD2 (5 bases each). V lost 5 bases and J 4 bases, leaving 19 bases between the germline ends. Germline V lookup: CDR1 MRHNA, CDR2 SNTAGT. The CDR3 extends over 16 amino acids. CDR3 region: CASSLGDQGGADTQYF. The CDR3, as DNA: TGTGCCAGCAGTCTAGGGGATCAAGGAGGCGCAGATACGCAGTATTTT.

The V and J genes are TRBV2 and TRBJ2-7; D is unresolved. The CDR3 spans 17 residues. Trimming stripped 4 bases from V and 0 bases from J, with 19 bases between. Per the germline V gene, CDR1 is SNHLY and CDR2 is FYNNEI. The CDR3 DNA reads TGTGCCAGCAGTGGCCCCCTCTACGACACGATCTCCTACGAGCAGTACTTC. As protein: CASSGPLYDTISYEQYF. Complete variable domain (other parts from reference TRBV2 and TRBJ2-7): EPEVTQTPSHQVTQMGQEVILRCVPISNHLYFYWYRQILGQKVEFLVSFYNNEISEKSEIFDDQFSVERPDGSNFTLKIRSTKLEDSAMYFCASSGPLYDTISYEQYFGPGTRLTVT.

The CDR3 here is CASRPGQYSSYNEQFF. DNA of the CDR3: TGTGCCAGCAGGCCCGGACAGTATAGCTCCTACAATGAGCAGTTCTTC. The chain is built from TRBV6-1 and TRBJ2-1; D is possibly TRBD1 (6 bases). The CDR3 consists of 16 residues. Germline V gives CDR1 MNHNS, CDR2 SASEGT. Between the trimmed V and J ends, which lost 6 bases and 0 bases, there was a span of 15 bases.

As to this clonotype: Compared with germline, one end of the junction differs, possibly owing to a read error. The chain carries TRBV12-3 or TRBV12-4 and TRBJ2-3; D might be TRBD1 or TRBD2, each matching 5 bases. The CDR3 has 14 amino acids. CDR3 region: CASSGTEGRDAQYF. The CDR3, as DNA: TGTGCCAGCAGTGGGACGGAAGGGCGAGATGCGCAGTATTTT.

V gene TRBV4-3 combines with J gene TRBJ2-7, with a weak D call TRBD1 (6 bases). Germline V gene lookup returns CDR1 LGHNA and CDR2 YSLEER. The CDR3 length is 14 residues. The V end was cut by 0 bases, the J end by 3 bases, with 9 bases between. CDR3 bases: TGCGCCAGCAGCCAAGATGCCAGGGGCTACGAGCAGTACTTC. Its translation is CASSQDARGYEQYF.

The chain uses TRBV3-1 and TRBJ2-5, with 7 bases fitting TRBD1. The length of the CDR3 is 19 residues. Losses at the gene ends were 4 bases for V and 0 bases for J; bases not matched to a gene: 17. Germline CDR1 and CDR2: LGHDT and YNNKEL (reference sequence). For the CDR3, the DNA is TGTGCCAGCAGCCTCCTCTCCGGGACAGACTATTCTTACCAAGAGACCCAGTACTTC. Translating it yields CASSLLSGTDYSYQETQYF.

J is TRBJ1-5 and V is TRBV28; tentatively, D is TRBD1 (6 bases). Germline V gene data show CDR1 as MDHEN and CDR2 as SYDVKM. Trimming removed 5 bases at V and 0 bases at J, with 14 bases between. CDR3 length: 16 residues. The CDR3 nucleotides are TGTGCCAGCAGTCGGGGGACAATTTATAGCAATCAGCCCCAGCATTTT. It is translated as CASSRGTIYSNQPQHF.

The rearrangement joins TRBV19 to TRBJ1-2, with D perhaps TRBD1 (6 bases). The CDR3 runs to 14 residues. Deletions cut 9 bases from V and 4 bases from J, with 18 bases between. Germline V lookup: CDR1 LNHDA, CDR2 SQIVND (reference sequence). For the CDR3, the DNA is TGTGCCAGCAGCCCCACGGGGGGCGGCTATGGCTACACCTTC. Encoded protein: CASSPTGGGYGYTF.

The CDR3 loop is CASSPGTLEQYF. For the CDR3, the DNA is TGTGCCAGCAGCCCCGGGACACTCGAGCAGTACTTC. The chain employs TRBV5-6 and TRBJ2-7; possibly TRBD1 for D (6 bases). CDR1 and CDR2 (germline): SGHDT, YYEEEE. The CDR3 runs 12 residues. Trimming took 4 bases from V and 6 from J, leaving 11 bases between them.

This chain uses TRBV19 with TRBJ1-1; unclear D gene. V shed 5 bases and J shed 1 base, with 11 bases lying between them. CDR3 length: 14 amino acids. Germline assignment: CDR1 LNHDA and CDR2 SQIVND (reference sequence). The CDR3 region has the DNA TGTGCCAGTAGTGTGGGCGAGGGGAACACTGAAGCTTTCTTT. It codes for CASSVGEGNTEAFF.

The rearrangement uses TRBV5-6 and TRBJ2-3, with TRBD1 matching 7 bases. Germline V gives CDR1 SGHDT, CDR2 YYEEEE. This CDR3 is 16 amino acids long. V lost 3 bases, J lost 5 bases, and 12 bases stayed unmatched. The CDR3 region is CASSSEAQGVIDTQYF. Here the CDR3 DNA reads TGTGCCAGCAGCTCCGAGGCGCAGGGGGTTATAGATACGCAGTATTTT.

This clonotype was seen only once. The chain is built from TRBV19 and TRBJ1-1; TRBD1 matches at 8 bases. Germline CDR1 is LNHDA and CDR2 is SQIVND (reference sequence). The ends lost 5 bases at V and 5 bases at J; junction bases unmatched: 7. The CDR3 runs to 14 residues. CDR3 loop: CASSSSQGDTEAFF. Written as DNA, the CDR3 is TGTGCCAGTAGTTCTTCACAGGGGGATACTGAAGCTTTCTTT.

The rearrangement uses TRBV6-5 and TRBJ2-1; D is ambiguous. Germline V gene data show CDR1 as MNHEY and CDR2 as SVGAGI. The CDR3 loop spans 15 amino acids. V lost 2 bases and J lost 7, with 15 bases in between. CDR3 DNA: TGTGCCAGCAGTTACGATGTCAGCGATTGGAATGAGCAGTTCTTC. Its protein is CASSYDVSDWNEQFF.

This clonotype has just one count. The CDR3 spells CASSLNRGNTGELFF. Here the CDR3 DNA reads TGTGCCAGCAGTTTAAACAGGGGGAACACCGGGGAGCTGTTTTTT. The chain couples TRBV28 to TRBJ2-2; 7 bases map to TRBD1. CDR3 length equals 15 residues. V was clipped by 2 bases and J by 1 base; unmatched bases: 1. From germline, CDR1 is MDHEN and CDR2 SYDVKM.